This T cell receptor (beta chain) was profiled in a study of T cells after yellow fever vaccination (dated by TCRdb to 2018 to 2020). In terms of the full investigation: The SMART-Seq v4 Ultra Low Input RNA kit was used to prepare libraries from fractions with low cell numbers. Two healthy male donors made up the cohort, one aged 18 to 30 years and the other aged 30 to 40 years. To follow T-cell clones before and after primary and booster YFV17D yellow fever vaccination, bulk TCR alpha and beta repertoires were sequenced over time. Bulk PBMC replicates and cell subsets were isolated from blood drawn at multiple timepoints before and after both primary and secondary immunization. Results the study describes overall, beyond this receptor: Because only a couple of donors were included in the study, the extent to which the findings can be generalized is limited. Most clones expanded after primary vaccination were re-detected after the booster (around 96% of CD4 and 88% of CD8), suggesting broad memory maintenance. Compared with the primary T-cell response, the secondary T-cell response was weaker but faster, peaking on day 5 rather than day 15. A small fraction of clonotypes showed up in both the CD4 and CD8 compartments, probably as a result of convergent recombination. FACS-sorted repertoires could contain abundant contaminating clonotypes from the bulk population, so computational filtering was required.

TCR cDNA was synthesized by 5'RACE template switching, through which a universal primer site and unique molecular identifiers were introduced. cDNA synthesis was primed from both the TCR alpha and TCR beta constant segments. Library amplification involved two PCR steps, and the second step added sample barcodes and sequencing adapters. Libraries were sequenced on Illumina HiSeq 2500 (2x100 bp) or NovaSeq (2x150 bp). Per the original workflow: Demultiplexing of reads and collapsing into UMI consensus sequences were performed with MIGEC, and V(D)J alignment was carried out with MiXCR. Clonotypes responding to the vaccine were identified with edgeR on replicate PBMC samples, with the criteria of FDR below 0.01 and a log2 fold change above 5 up to day 15. Each bulk clonotype was labeled CD4 or CD8 based on which sequenced repertoire, CD4 or CD8, contained the clonotype at higher abundance. TCRdb trimmed public reads at Q25 via fastp, called clones via MiXCR and kept in-frame beta chains. All rows with the same CDR3 protein become a single entry with the most common DNA and genes. These V and J calls rely on TCRdb rather than the paper's analysis. This sample lists about 69,000 distinct CDR3 sequences; around 5% were detected once. Of the sample, under 2.5% falls within the top ten clones.

CDR1 SGHKS and CDR2 YYEKEE were looked up in the germline V gene (reference sequence). CDR3 length: 15 amino acids, cysteine to phenylalanine. The kept DNA is CDR3 alone, 45 bases in frame from the first base. Relative to germline, V is 5 bases shorter and J is 0 bases shorter, with 12 bases between their ends. The treatment or condition tag for this specimen amounts to: live attenuated yellow fever vaccine strain. PBMCs were isolated from peripheral blood using a standard Ficoll-Paque protocol. Dynabeads CD4 and CD8 positive selection kits were used to isolate the CD4 and CD8 T-cell fractions. RNA was extracted with TriZol from bulk PBMCs, CD4 and CD8 fractions, and dextramer-positive and dextramer-negative fractions. This clonotype showed up many times. No antigen is known for it. One base away there is no much larger clone; base qualities are not given.

The source material was CD4+ T cells sorted from PBMCs, sampled approximately 16 days after the first yellow fever vaccination. This sequence uses TRBV5-5 and TRBJ2-4; tentative D gene TRBD1, with 6 bases matching. The sequence was collected from a man between 18 and 35 years old who received the YFV17D yellow fever vaccine. The CDR3 corresponds to CASRTGTLAKNIQYF. The nucleotide sequence reads as follows: TGTGCCAGCAGAACCGGGACACTAGCCAAAAACATTCAGTACTTC.